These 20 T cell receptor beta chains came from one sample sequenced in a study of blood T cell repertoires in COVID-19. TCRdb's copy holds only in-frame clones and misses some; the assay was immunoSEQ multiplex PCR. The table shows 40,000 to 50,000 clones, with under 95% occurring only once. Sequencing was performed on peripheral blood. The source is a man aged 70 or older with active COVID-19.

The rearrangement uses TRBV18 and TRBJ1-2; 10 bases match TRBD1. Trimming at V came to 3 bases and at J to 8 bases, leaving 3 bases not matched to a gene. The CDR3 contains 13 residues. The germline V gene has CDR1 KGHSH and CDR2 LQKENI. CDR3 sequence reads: CASSPGQGSGYTF. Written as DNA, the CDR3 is TGTGCCAGCTCACCGGGACAGGGGAGCGGCTACACCTTC. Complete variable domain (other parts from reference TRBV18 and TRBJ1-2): NAGVMQNPRHLVRRRGQEARLRCSPMKGHSHVYWYRQLPEEGLKFMVYLQKENIIDESGMPKERFSAEFPKEGPSILRIQQVVRGDSAAYFCASSPGQGSGYTFGSGTRLTVV.

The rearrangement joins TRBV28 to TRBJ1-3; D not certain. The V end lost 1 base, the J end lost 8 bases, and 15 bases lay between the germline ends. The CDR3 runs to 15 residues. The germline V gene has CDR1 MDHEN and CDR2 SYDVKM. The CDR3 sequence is CASSLSPLRADTIYF. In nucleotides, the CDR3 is TGTGCCAGCAGTTTATCCCCGTTGAGGGCGGACACCATATATTTT.

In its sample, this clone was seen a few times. The CDR3 bases are TGTGCCAGCAGCACCGGGACTAGCGGGTTTTACAATGAGCAGTTCTTC. Its translation is CASSTGTSGFYNEQFF. This chain connects TRBV4-2 to TRBJ2-1, with 12 positions matching TRBD2. Germline values: CDR1 LGHNA, CDR2 YNFKEQ. Losses at the gene ends were 5 bases for V and 4 bases for J; bases not matched to a gene: 6. The length of the CDR3 is 16 residues.

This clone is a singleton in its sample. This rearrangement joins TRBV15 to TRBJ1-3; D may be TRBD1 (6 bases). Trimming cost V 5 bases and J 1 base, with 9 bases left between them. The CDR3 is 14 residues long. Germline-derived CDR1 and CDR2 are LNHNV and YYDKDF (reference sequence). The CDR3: CATSHRASGNTIYF. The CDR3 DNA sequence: TGTGCCACCAGCCACAGGGCATCTGGAAACACCATATATTTT. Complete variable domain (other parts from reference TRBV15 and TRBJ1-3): DAMVIQNPRYQVTQFGKPVTLSCSQTLNHNVMYWYQQKSSQAPKLLFHYYDKDFNNEADTPDNFQSRRPNTSFCFLDIRSPGLGDTAMYLCATSHRASGNTIYFGEGSWLTVV.

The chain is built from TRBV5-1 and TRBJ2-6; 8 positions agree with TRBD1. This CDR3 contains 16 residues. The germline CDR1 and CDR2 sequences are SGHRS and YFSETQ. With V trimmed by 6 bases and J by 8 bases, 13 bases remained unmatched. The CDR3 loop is CASIGDGQGRSNVLTF. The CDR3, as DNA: TGCGCCAGCATTGGAGATGGACAGGGTAGGTCCAACGTCCTGACTTTC.

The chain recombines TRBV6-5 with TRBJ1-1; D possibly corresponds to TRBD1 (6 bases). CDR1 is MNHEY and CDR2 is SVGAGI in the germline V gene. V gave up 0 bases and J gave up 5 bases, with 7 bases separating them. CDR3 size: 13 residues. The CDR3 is CASSYSRGTEAFF. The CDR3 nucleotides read TGTGCCAGCAGTTACTCGAGGGGGACTGAAGCTTTCTTT.

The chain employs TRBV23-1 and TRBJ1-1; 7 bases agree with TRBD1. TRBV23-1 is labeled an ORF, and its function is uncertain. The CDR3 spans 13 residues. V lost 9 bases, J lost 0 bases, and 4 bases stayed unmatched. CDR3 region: CARQGVMNTEAFF. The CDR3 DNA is TGCGCCAGGCAGGGGGTAATGAACACTGAAGCTTTCTTT.

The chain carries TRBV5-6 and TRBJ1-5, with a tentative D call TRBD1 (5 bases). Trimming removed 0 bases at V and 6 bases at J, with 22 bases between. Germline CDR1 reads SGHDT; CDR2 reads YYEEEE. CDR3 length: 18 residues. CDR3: CASSLGVGGWVFSQPQHF. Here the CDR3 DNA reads TGTGCCAGCAGCTTGGGAGTGGGGGGTTGGGTCTTTAGTCAGCCCCAGCATTTT.

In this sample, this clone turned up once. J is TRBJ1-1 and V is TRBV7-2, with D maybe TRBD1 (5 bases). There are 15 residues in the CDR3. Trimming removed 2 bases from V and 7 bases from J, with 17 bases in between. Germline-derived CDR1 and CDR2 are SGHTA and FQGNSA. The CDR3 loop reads CASSLLFSGGVEAFF. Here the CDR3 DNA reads TGTGCCAGCAGCTTATTGTTTTCCGGGGGGGTTGAAGCTTTCTTT.

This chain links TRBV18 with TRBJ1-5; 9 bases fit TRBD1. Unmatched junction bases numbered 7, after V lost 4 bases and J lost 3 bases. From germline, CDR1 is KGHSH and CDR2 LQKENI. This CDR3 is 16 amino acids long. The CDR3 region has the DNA TGTGCCAGCTCACGGTGGACAGGGGTTAACAATCAGCCCCAGCATTTT. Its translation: CASSRWTGVNNQPQHF.

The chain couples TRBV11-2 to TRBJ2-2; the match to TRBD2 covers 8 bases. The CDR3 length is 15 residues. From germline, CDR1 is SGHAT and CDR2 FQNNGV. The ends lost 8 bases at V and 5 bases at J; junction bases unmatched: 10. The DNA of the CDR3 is TGTGCCAGCGCCACCGGGGTAGCGGGGACCGGGGAGCTGTTTTTT. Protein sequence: CASATGVAGTGELFF.

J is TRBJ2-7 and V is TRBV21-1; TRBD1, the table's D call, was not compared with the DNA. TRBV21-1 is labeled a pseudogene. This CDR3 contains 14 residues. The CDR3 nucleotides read TGTGCCAGCAGTGGGGACAGACCATCCTACGAGCAGTACTTC. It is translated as CASSGDRPSYEQYF.

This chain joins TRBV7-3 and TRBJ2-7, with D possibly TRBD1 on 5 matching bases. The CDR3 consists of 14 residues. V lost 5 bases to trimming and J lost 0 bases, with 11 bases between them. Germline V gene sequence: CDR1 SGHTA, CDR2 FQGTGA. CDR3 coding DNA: TGTGCCAGCAGCACCGACAGTGGCTCCTACGAGCAGTACTTC. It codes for CASSTDSGSYEQYF.

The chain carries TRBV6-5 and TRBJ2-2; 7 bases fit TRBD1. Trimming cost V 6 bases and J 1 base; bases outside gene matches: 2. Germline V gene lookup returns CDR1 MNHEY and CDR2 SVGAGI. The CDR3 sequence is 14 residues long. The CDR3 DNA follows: TGTGCCAGCAGCAGGGGGTTGAACACCGGGGAGCTGTTTTTT. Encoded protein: CASSRGLNTGELFF.

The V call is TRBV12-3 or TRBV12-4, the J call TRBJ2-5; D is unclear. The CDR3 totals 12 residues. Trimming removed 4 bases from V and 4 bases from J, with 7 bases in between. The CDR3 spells CASSSLRETQYF. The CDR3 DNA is TGTGCCAGCAGTTCTCTCCGAGAGACCCAGTACTTC.

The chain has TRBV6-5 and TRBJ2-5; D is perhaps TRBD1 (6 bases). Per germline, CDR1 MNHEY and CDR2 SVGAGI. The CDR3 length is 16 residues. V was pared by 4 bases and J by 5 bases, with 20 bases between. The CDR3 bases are TGTGCCAGCAGTTCGAAACAGGGCCCTGCTGGGGAGACCCAGTACTTC. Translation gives CASSSKQGPAGETQYF.

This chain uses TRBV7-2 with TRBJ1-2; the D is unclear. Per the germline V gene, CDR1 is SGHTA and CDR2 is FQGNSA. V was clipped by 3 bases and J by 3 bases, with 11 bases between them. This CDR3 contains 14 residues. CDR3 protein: CASSFQGRDYGYTF. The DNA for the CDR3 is TGTGCCAGCAGCTTCCAAGGGCGGGACTATGGCTACACCTTC.

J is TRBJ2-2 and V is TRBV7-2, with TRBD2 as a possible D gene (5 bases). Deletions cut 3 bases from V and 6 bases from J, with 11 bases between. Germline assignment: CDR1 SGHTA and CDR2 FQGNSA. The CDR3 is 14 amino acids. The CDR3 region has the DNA TGTGCCAGCAGCTTCCAGGCGAGGGCCGGGGAGCTGTTTTTT. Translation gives CASSFQARAGELFF.

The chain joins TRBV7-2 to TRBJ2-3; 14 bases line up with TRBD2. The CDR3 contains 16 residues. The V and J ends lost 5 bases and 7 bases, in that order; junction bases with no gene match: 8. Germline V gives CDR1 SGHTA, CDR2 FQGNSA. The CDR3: CASSGPGLAGANTQYF. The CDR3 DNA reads TGTGCCAGCAGCGGACCGGGACTAGCGGGAGCAAATACGCAGTATTTT.

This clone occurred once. CDR3 sequence reads: CASSRSRPGQGASNSPLHF. In DNA form, the CDR3 reads TGCGCCAGCAGCCGATCACGCCCGGGACAGGGGGCCAGTAATTCACCCCTCCACTTT. The chain links TRBV5-1 to TRBJ1-6, with 12 bases that match TRBD1. Germline CDR1 reads SGHRS; CDR2 reads YFSETQ. The CDR3 has 19 amino acids. Trimming took 4 bases from V and 6 from J; bases not matched to a gene: 14.